Each of the 6 T cell receptor beta chains below was sequenced from the same sample in a study of CD8 T cells in ankylosing spondylitis (dated by TCRdb to about 2017). What the work shows at the level of the full study, not this receptor alone: Blood from ankylosing spondylitis patients appeared to be characterized by a TCR beta motif composed of roughly eight highly homologous amino acid variants.

Which antigens these TCRs recognize remains unknown. Libraries were made using 5' RACE. Sequencing was carried out with an Illumina HiSeq 2500. TCRdb trimmed public reads at Q25 via fastp, called clones via MiXCR and kept in-frame beta chains. Rows merge per CDR3 protein into single entries with the most common DNA and genes. This sample has hundreds of thousands of distinct CDR3 sequences in its table, and around 26% of those were observed once. The ten biggest clones cover 0.89% of the sample. Sequences were obtained from blood, either unsorted or a sorted T cell fraction (not recorded which). The origin of the receptors is a male donor with ankylosing spondylitis.

The rearrangement uses TRBV7-9 and TRBJ2-3, with 9 bases fitting TRBD1. The germline V gene encodes CDR1 SEHNR and CDR2 FQNEAQ (reference sequence). The CDR3 spans 15 residues. The V segment lost 3 bases and the J segment 7 bases; nucleotides outside the gene matches: 8. The CDR3 DNA reads as TGTGCCAGCAGCTTGGGACAGGGAGGACTGAATACGCAGTATTTT. As protein: CASSLGQGGLNTQYF. Full variable domain (remainder filled in from reference TRBV7-9 and TRBJ2-3): DTGVSQNPRHKITKRGQNVTFRCDPISEHNRLYWYRQTLGQGPEFLTYFQNEAQLEKSRLLSDRFSAERPKGSFSTLEIQRTEQGDSAMYLCASSLGQGGLNTQYFGPGTRLTVL.

This clonotype was seen only a few times. V usage is TRBV6-2 or TRBV6-3 and J usage is TRBJ2-1, with D uncertain. V was trimmed by 10 bases and J by 1 base, leaving 14 bases between them. The CDR3 covers 14 residues. From germline, CDR1 is MNHEY and CDR2 SVGEGT. CDR3 nucleotide sequence: TGTGCCACCGAACGAGCGAGATCCTACAATGAGCAGTTCTTC. This sequence encodes CATERARSYNEQFF.

The V and J genes are TRBV12-3 or TRBV12-4 and TRBJ1-2; D gene uncertain. The CDR3 runs to 15 residues. Trimming removed 3 bases from V and 3 bases from J, with 14 bases in between. The CDR3 here is CASSLVLPEDYGYTF. CDR3 coding DNA: TGTGCCAGCAGTTTGGTTCTCCCCGAGGACTATGGCTACACCTTC.

This clonotype appeared a few times. V usage is TRBV24-1 and J usage is TRBJ2-6; the match to TRBD1 covers 8 bases. The CDR3 consists of 18 residues. The V gene end was trimmed by 2 bases and the J gene end by 1 base; junction bases not matched to a gene: 6. The V gene's germline CDR1 is KGHDR and CDR2 SFDVKD. The CDR3 region has the DNA TGTGCCACCAGTGATTCGACAGGGGCCGCATCTGGGGCCAACGTCCTGACTTTC. It yields the protein CATSDSTGAASGANVLTF.

V is TRBV28 and J is TRBJ2-5, with a possible D match to TRBD2 (6 bases). CDR3 length: 14 amino acids. V shed 3 bases and J shed 5 bases, with 13 bases lying between them. Germline CDR1 and CDR2: MDHEN and SYDVKM. CDR3 region: CASSLLATKETQYF. The CDR3, as DNA: TGTGCCAGCAGTTTGCTAGCGACCAAGGAGACCCAGTACTTC.

In its sample, this clonotype was seen a few times. This chain connects TRBV20-1 to TRBJ1-3; 8 bases match TRBD1. Unmatched junction bases numbered 14, after V lost 3 bases and J lost 4 bases. Germline CDR1 is DFQATT and CDR2 is SNEGSKA (reference sequence). The CDR3 spans 17 residues. Written as DNA, the CDR3 is TGCAGTGCTAGGTCGTCAGGGGGCCTCCCGTGGGGAAACACCATATATTTT. This sequence encodes CSARSSGGLPWGNTIYF.